Presented here are 3 T cell receptor beta chains from one specimen sequenced in a study of blood T cell repertoires in COVID-19. The assay was immunoSEQ multiplex PCR, and TCRdb's table has in-frame clones only and misses some. The table has about 310,000 clones, more than 75% seen once. Material for sequencing was peripheral blood. These receptors all come from a woman aged 50 to 60 who had recovered from COVID-19.

V and J are TRBV3-1 (or the pseudogene TRBV3-2) and TRBJ2-4, with a weak D call TRBD2 (5 bases). Germline V CDR1 and CDR2: LGHDT, YNNKEL (reference sequence). V gave up 4 bases and J gave up 0 bases, with 16 bases separating them. This CDR3 has 17 amino acids. This chain's CDR3 is CASSPRFGAVAKNIQYF. The CDR3 DNA reads as TGTGCCAGCAGCCCTAGGTTTGGAGCGGTAGCCAAAAACATTCAGTACTTC.

V is TRBV4-2 and J is TRBJ2-3, with a weak D call TRBD2 (6 bases). This CDR3 is 15 amino acids long. Trimming removed 1 base from V and 5 bases from J, with 13 bases in between. Looked up from germline, CDR1 is LGHNA and CDR2 is YNFKEQ. The CDR3: CASSQGTPGRDTQYF. The CDR3 region has the DNA TGTGCCAGCAGCCAAGGGACCCCCGGGAGAGATACGCAGTATTTT.

This clone has only one observation. The chain joins TRBV25-1 to TRBJ2-1, with a weak D call TRBD1 (6 bases). V was pared by 9 bases and J by 7 bases, with 16 bases between. The germline gives CDR1 MGHDK, CDR2 SYGVNS. The CDR3 extends over 13 amino acids. The CDR3 nucleotides read TGTGCCAGTCGACCGACAGGCCAGAATGAGCAGTTCTTC. Translated: CASRPTGQNEQFF.